This TCR beta chain derives from a study of blood T cell repertoires in COVID-19. At the level of the study: The origin of the acute and convalescent COVID-19 samples was the United States, Italy and Spain. T cells, B-cell-depleted T cells, or PBMCs supplied cDNA or gDNA.

This clone has only one observation. V lost 4 bases to trimming and J lost 3 bases; unmatched junction nucleotides: 12. The CDR3 covers 17 residues. Germline values: CDR1 SEHNR, CDR2 FQNEAQ (reference sequence). Original data processing: By means of reference gene primer amplification, nucleated cell counts were estimated. The assay was immunoSEQ multiplex PCR, and TCRdb's table has in-frame clones only and misses some. V and J calls and clone size are as listed in that table; D and trimming were resolved from the DNA. Of roughly 100,000 clones in the sample, about nine tenths were seen once. The receptor was isolated from a human donor with active COVID-19. The donor label of this sample is uncertain. Material for sequencing was peripheral blood. The chain joins TRBV7-9 to TRBJ1-1; 9 bases map to TRBD1. CDR3 bases: TGTGCCAGCAGCTGGCCCGGGACAGGGCGCGAGGACACTGAAGCTTTCTTT. Translated: CASSWPGTGREDTEAFF.